This is a list of T cell receptor beta chains from one sample in a study of shared clonotypes between healthy human individuals. The data were produced by immunoSEQ multiplex PCR, yet TCRdb's version contains in-frame clones alone and is incomplete. Of around 2.3 million clones listed, approximately 94% are singletons. Sequenced: naive CD4+ T cells sorted from blood. Receptors originate from a young man in good health. Each CDR3 is given with its conserved first and last residue. A D gene is named only where the DNA matches it firmly. Rows give clone size only sometimes, using once, few, many, or a class for an expanded clone.

d_gene: .
abundance: .
j_gene: TRBJ1-1
v_gene: TRBV5-4
CDR3aa: CASSTLGAGNTEAFF
CDR3nt: TGTGCCAGCAGCACCCTCGGGGCGGGGAACACTGAAGCTTTCTTT

d_gene: .
abundance: .
j_gene: TRBJ2-7
v_gene: TRBV6-5
CDR3aa: CASTQNGAYYEQYF
CDR3nt: TGTGCCAGCACCCAAAATGGGGCCTACTACGAGCAGTACTTC

d_gene: .
abundance: once
j_gene: TRBJ1-5
v_gene: TRBV28
CDR3aa: CASSLSYSNQPQHF
CDR3nt: TGTGCCAGCAGTTTATCTTATAGCAATCAGCCCCAGCATTTT

d_gene: .
abundance: .
j_gene: TRBJ2-5
v_gene: TRBV25-1
CDR3aa: CASSEAGVGNQETQYF
CDR3nt: TGTGCCAGCAGTGAAGCAGGGGTTGGAAACCAAGAGACCCAGTACTTC

d_gene: .
abundance: .
j_gene: TRBJ2-2
v_gene: TRBV5-6
CDR3aa: CASSSAGAGELFF
CDR3nt: TGTGCCAGCAGCTCCGCCGGGGCCGGGGAGCTGTTTTTT

d_gene: .
abundance: .
j_gene: TRBJ1-3
v_gene: TRBV30
CDR3aa: CAWSGTGNTIYF
CDR3nt: TGTGCCTGGAGTGGAACGGGAAACACCATATATTTT

d_gene: TRBD1
abundance: .
j_gene: TRBJ1-3
v_gene: TRBV18
CDR3aa: CASSDRGSGNTIYF
CDR3nt: TGTGCCAGCTCAGACAGGGGATCCGGAAACACCATATATTTT

d_gene: .
abundance: .
j_gene: TRBJ2-7
v_gene: TRBV6-1
CDR3aa: CASLQEAGVAYEQYF
CDR3nt: TGTGCCAGCCTCCAAGAGGCAGGGGTGGCCTACGAGCAGTACTTC

d_gene: .
abundance: .
j_gene: TRBJ1-5
v_gene: TRBV5-6
CDR3aa: CASSLNGGPQSAQHF
CDR3nt: TGTGCCAGCAGCCTAAACGGGGGCCCGCAATCGGCCCAGCATTTT

d_gene: TRBD1
abundance: .
j_gene: TRBJ2-7
v_gene: TRBV30
CDR3aa: CASGQGTSYEQYF
CDR3nt: TGTGCCTCGGGACAGGGGACCTCCTACGAGCAGTACTTC

d_gene: .
abundance: .
j_gene: TRBJ2-7
v_gene: TRBV27
CDR3aa: CASSNYYEQYF
CDR3nt: TGTGCCAGCAGCAATTACTACGAGCAGTACTTC

d_gene: .
abundance: .
j_gene: TRBJ2-3
v_gene: TRBV29-1
CDR3aa: CSVGVDRTDTQYF
CDR3nt: TGCAGCGTTGGAGTAGACCGCACAGATACGCAGTATTTT

d_gene: TRBD2
abundance: .
j_gene: TRBJ2-1
v_gene: TRBV9
CDR3aa: CASSGGGLAYYNEQFF
CDR3nt: TGTGCCAGCAGCGGCGGGGGACTAGCGTACTACAATGAGCAGTTCTTC

d_gene: TRBD2
abundance: .
j_gene: TRBJ2-7
v_gene: TRBV10-1
CDR3aa: CATGSGTSGIYF
CDR3nt: TGCGCCACAGGCTCCGGGACTAGCGGTATCTACTTC

d_gene: .
abundance: once
j_gene: TRBJ2-7
v_gene: TRBV20-1
CDR3aa: CSAPDSYEQYF
CDR3nt: TGCAGTGCCCCGGACAGTTACGAGCAGTACTTC

d_gene: TRBD2
abundance: once
j_gene: TRBJ2-3
v_gene: TRBV2
CDR3aa: CASSGPGLAADTQYF
CDR3nt: TGTGCCAGCAGTGGGCCGGGACTAGCGGCTGATACGCAGTATTTT

d_gene: .
abundance: .
j_gene: TRBJ2-1
v_gene: TRBV5-4
CDR3aa: CASSLFGLDNEQFF
CDR3nt: TGTGCCAGCAGCTTGTTCGGGCTCGACAATGAGCAGTTCTTC

d_gene: .
abundance: .
j_gene: TRBJ1-2
v_gene: TRBV23-1
CDR3aa: CASSRLYGYTF
CDR3nt: TGCGCCAGCAGTCGACTCTATGGCTACACCTTC

d_gene: TRBD1
abundance: .
j_gene: TRBJ2-7
v_gene: TRBV11-1
CDR3aa: CASSSSGTGRGAYEQYF
CDR3nt: TGTGCCAGCAGCTCCAGCGGGACAGGGAGGGGAGCATACGAGCAGTACTTC

d_gene: .
abundance: .
j_gene: TRBJ1-6
v_gene: TRBV27
CDR3aa: CASSLFQVNSPLHF
CDR3nt: TGTGCCAGCAGTTTATTTCAAGTTAATTCACCCCTCCACTTT

d_gene: .
abundance: .
j_gene: TRBJ2-2
v_gene: TRBV30
CDR3aa: CAWSPRMGGELFF
CDR3nt: TGTGCCTGGAGTCCCCGTATGGGCGGGGAGCTGTTTTTT

d_gene: .
abundance: .
j_gene: TRBJ2-1
v_gene: TRBV7-2
CDR3aa: CASSQIAPAEQFF
CDR3nt: TGTGCCAGCAGCCAAATAGCCCCTGCTGAGCAGTTCTTC

d_gene: .
abundance: once
j_gene: TRBJ2-2
v_gene: TRBV5-1
CDR3aa: CASSLAGRGSGGELFF
CDR3nt: TGCGCCAGCAGCTTGGCGGGTCGGGGGAGTGGCGGGGAGCTGTTTTTT

d_gene: .
abundance: .
j_gene: TRBJ2-1
v_gene: TRBV9
CDR3aa: CASSPGLKIYNEQFF
CDR3nt: TGTGCCAGCAGCCCCGGACTGAAAATCTACAATGAGCAGTTCTTC

d_gene: .
abundance: .
j_gene: TRBJ1-3
v_gene: TRBV5-1
CDR3aa: CASSPSVGGNTIYF
CDR3nt: TGCGCCAGCAGCCCCAGTGTAGGTGGAAACACCATATATTTT

d_gene: TRBD1
abundance: .
j_gene: TRBJ2-3
v_gene: TRBV6-1
CDR3aa: CASRTGGGTDTQYF
CDR3nt: TGTGCCTCTAGGACAGGGGGGGGCACAGATACGCAGTATTTT

d_gene: .
abundance: .
j_gene: TRBJ2-6
v_gene: TRBV4-1
CDR3aa: CASSQEDGPSGANVLTF
CDR3nt: TGCGCCAGCAGCCAAGAGGACGGACCCTCTGGGGCCAACGTCCTGACTTTC

d_gene: .
abundance: once
j_gene: TRBJ2-3
v_gene: TRBV19
CDR3aa: CASSAVGSDTQYF
CDR3nt: TGTGCCAGTAGCGCCGTGGGGTCGGATACGCAGTATTTT

d_gene: .
abundance: .
j_gene: TRBJ2-6
v_gene: TRBV6-6
CDR3aa: CASKNLGSSGANVLTF
CDR3nt: TGTGCCAGCAAAAATCTAGGAAGCTCTGGGGCCAACGTCCTGACTTTC

d_gene: .
abundance: .
j_gene: TRBJ1-6
v_gene: TRBV5-1
CDR3aa: CASSLGAGANSPLHF
CDR3nt: TGCGCCAGCAGCTTGGGGGCGGGAGCTAATTCACCCCTCCACTTT

d_gene: TRBD1
abundance: .
j_gene: TRBJ1-6
v_gene: TRBV5-4
CDR3aa: CASSHDRANSPLHF
CDR3nt: TGTGCCAGCAGCCACGACAGGGCAAATTCACCCCTCCACTTT

d_gene: .
abundance: .
j_gene: TRBJ1-5
v_gene: TRBV6-6
CDR3aa: CASSYPGTTQPQHF
CDR3nt: TGTGCCAGCAGTTACCCCGGCACTACTCAGCCCCAGCATTTT

d_gene: .
abundance: .
j_gene: TRBJ2-7
v_gene: TRBV27
CDR3aa: CASSSLLGQGSYEQYF
CDR3nt: TGTGCCAGCAGTTCCCTTCTGGGCCAGGGTTCCTACGAGCAGTACTTC

d_gene: TRBD2
abundance: .
j_gene: TRBJ2-7
v_gene: TRBV30
CDR3aa: CAWETSGRYEQYF
CDR3nt: TGTGCCTGGGAAACTAGCGGGAGGTACGAGCAGTACTTC